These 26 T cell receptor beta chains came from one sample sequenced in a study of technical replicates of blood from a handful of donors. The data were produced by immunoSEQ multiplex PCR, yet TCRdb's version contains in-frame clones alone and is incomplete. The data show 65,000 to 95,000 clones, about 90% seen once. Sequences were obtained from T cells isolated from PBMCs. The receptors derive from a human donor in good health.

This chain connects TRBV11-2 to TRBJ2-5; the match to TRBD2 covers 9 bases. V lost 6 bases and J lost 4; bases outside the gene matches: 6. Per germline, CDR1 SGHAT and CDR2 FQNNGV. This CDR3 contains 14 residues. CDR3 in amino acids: CASSPGLAGETQYF. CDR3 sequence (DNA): TGTGCCAGCAGTCCGGGACTAGCAGGAGAGACCCAGTACTTC.

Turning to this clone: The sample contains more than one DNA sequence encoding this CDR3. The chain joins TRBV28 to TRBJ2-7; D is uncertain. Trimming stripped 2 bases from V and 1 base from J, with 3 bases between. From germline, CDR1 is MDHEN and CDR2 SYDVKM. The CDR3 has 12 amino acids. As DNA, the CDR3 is TGTGCCAGCAGTTTACCGTCCTACGAGCAGTACTTC. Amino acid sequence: CASSLPSYEQYF.

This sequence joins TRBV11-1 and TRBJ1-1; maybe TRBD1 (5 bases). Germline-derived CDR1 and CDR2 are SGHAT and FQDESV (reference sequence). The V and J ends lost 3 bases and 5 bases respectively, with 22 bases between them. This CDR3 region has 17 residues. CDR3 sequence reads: CASSFGRYGGKGTEAFF. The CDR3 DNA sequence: TGTGCCAGCAGCTTTGGTCGATACGGGGGAAAAGGGACTGAAGCTTTCTTT.

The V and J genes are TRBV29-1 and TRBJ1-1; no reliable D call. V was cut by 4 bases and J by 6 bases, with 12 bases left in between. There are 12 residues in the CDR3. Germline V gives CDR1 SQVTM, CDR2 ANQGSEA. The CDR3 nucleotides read TGCAGCGTTGTGCGGGGTAGGGCTGAAGCTTTCTTT. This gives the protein CSVVRGRAEAFF.

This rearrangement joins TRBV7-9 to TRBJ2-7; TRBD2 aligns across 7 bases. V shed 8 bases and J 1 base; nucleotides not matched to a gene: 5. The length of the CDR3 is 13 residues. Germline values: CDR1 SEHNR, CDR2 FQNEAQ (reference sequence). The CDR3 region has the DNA TGTGCCAGCGGAAGAGCGGGGTCCTACGAGCAGTACTTC. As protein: CASGRAGSYEQYF.

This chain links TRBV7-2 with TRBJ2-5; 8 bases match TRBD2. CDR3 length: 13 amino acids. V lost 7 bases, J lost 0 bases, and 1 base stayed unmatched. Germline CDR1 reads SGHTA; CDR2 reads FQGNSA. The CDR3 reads CASTGLDQETQYF. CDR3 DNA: TGTGCCAGCACGGGACTAGACCAAGAGACCCAGTACTTC.

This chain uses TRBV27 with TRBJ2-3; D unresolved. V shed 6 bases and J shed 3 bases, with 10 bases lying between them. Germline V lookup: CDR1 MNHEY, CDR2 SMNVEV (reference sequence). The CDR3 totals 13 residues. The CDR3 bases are TGTGCCAGCAGAGTGGCGGTTACAGATACGCAGTATTTT. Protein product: CASRVAVTDTQYF.

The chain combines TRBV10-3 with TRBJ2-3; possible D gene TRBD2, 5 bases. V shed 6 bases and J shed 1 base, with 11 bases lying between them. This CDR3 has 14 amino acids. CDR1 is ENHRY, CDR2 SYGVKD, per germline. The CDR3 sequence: CAISVGMGTDTQYF. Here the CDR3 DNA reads TGTGCCATCAGCGTCGGGATGGGCACAGATACGCAGTATTTT.

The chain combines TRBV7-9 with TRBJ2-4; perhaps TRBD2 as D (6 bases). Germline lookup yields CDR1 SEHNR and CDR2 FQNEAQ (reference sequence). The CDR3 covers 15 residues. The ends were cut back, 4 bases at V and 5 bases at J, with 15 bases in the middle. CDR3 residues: CASSSGGILQNIQYF. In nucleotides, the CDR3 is TGTGCCAGCAGCTCGGGCGGGATTCTCCAAAACATTCAGTACTTC.

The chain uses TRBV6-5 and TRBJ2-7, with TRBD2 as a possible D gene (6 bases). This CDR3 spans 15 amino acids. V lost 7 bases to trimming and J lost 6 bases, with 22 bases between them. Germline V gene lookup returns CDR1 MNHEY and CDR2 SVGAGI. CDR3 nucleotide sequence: TGTGCCAGCAACACTCAACGACGGGAGACGGGCGAGCAGTACTTC. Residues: CASNTQRRETGEQYF.

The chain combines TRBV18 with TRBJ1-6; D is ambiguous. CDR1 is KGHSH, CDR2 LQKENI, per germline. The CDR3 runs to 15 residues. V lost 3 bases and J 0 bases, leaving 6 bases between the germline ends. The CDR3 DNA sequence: TGTGCCAGCTCACCCTCGAGCTCCTATAATTCACCCCTCCACTTT. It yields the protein CASSPSSSYNSPLHF.

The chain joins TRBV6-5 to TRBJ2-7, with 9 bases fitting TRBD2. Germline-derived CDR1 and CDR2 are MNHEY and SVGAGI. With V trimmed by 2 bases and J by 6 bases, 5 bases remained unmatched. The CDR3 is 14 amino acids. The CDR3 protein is CASSYGGTSTEQYF. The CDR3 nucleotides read TGTGCCAGCAGTTACGGGGGGACTAGCACCGAGCAGTACTTC.

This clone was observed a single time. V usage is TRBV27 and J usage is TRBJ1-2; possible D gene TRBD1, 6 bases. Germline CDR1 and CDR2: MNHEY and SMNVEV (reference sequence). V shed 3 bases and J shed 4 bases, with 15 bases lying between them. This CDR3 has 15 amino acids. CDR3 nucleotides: TGTGCCAGCAGTTTTTGGGGACAAAAAGGCTATGGCTACACCTTC. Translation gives CASSFWGQKGYGYTF.

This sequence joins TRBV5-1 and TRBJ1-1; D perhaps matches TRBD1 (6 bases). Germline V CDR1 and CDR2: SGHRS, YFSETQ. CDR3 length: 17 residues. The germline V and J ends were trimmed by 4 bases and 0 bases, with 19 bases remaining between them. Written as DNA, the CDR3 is TGCGCCAGCAGCGCGGGAGGGTCAGGGGTCATGAACACTGAAGCTTTCTTT. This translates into CASSAGGSGVMNTEAFF.

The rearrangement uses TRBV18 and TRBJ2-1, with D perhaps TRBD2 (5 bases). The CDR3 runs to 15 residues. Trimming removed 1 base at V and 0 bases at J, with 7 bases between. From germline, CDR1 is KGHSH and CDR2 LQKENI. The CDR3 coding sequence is TGTGCCAGCTCACCACAGCGGAGCTCCTACAATGAGCAGTTCTTC. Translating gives CASSPQRSSYNEQFF.

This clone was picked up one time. In DNA form, the CDR3 reads TGTGCCAGCAGTGAAGGGGCGACGGAGCAGTACTTC. This translates into CASSEGATEQYF. The chain employs TRBV2 and TRBJ2-7; unclear D gene. Germline V gene lookup returns CDR1 SNHLY and CDR2 FYNNEI. The CDR3 runs 12 residues. V was cut by 1 base and J by 7 bases, with 8 bases left in between.

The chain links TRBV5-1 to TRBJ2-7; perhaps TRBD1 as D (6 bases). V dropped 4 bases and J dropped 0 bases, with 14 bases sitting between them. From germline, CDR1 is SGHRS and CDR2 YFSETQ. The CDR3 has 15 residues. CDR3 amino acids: CASSIGQTSSYEQYF. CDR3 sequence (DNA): TGCGCCAGCAGCATAGGACAGACGAGCTCCTACGAGCAGTACTTC.

The CDR3 DNA is TGTGCCAGCAGCCGTACTACCGGCTCCTACAATGAGCAGTTCTTC. Translating gives CASSRTTGSYNEQFF. The V call is TRBV7-9, the J call TRBJ2-1, with no clear D. The V gene lost 5 bases and the J gene lost 0 bases, with 11 bases spanning the gap. The CDR3 has 15 residues. Germline V gene lookup returns CDR1 SEHNR and CDR2 FQNEAQ (reference sequence). Full variable domain (outside the CDR3, taken from reference TRBV7-9 and TRBJ2-1): DTGVSQNPRHKITKRGQNVTFRCDPISEHNRLYWYRQTLGQGPEFLTYFQNEAQLEKSRLLSDRFSAERPKGSFSTLEIQRTEQGDSAMYLCASSRTTGSYNEQFFGPGTRLTVL.

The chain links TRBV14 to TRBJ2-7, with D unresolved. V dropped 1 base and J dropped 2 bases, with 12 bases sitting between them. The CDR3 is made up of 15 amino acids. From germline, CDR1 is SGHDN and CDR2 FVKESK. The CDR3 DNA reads TGTGCCAGCAGCCAAGGGTGGTACAGTCCCTACGAGCAGTACTTC. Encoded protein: CASSQGWYSPYEQYF.

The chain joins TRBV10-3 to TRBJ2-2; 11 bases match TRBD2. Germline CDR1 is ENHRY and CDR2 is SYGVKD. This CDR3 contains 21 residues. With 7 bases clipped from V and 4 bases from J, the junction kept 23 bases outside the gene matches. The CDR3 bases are TGTGCCATCACCCCGAGGGAGGGACTAGCGGACAGATATGAGAGCACCGGGGAGCTGTTTTTT. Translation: CAITPREGLADRYESTGELFF.

CDR3 sequence: CASKVTGSITEAFF. CDR3 in DNA: TGCGCCAGCAAGGTCACAGGGAGTATCACTGAAGCTTTCTTT. The J gene is TRBJ1-1, the V gene TRBV10-2; the D gene is possibly TRBD1 (6 bases). Trimming left V 7 bases short and J 4 bases short, with 16 bases between. This CDR3 comprises 14 residues. Germline CDR1 is WSHSY and CDR2 is SAAADI.

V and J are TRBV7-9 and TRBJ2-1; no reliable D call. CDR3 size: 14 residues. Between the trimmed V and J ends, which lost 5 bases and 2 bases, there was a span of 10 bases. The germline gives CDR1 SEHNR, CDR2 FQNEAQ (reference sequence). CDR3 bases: TGTGCCAGCAGCCTTACTTTCGCCTACAATGAGCAGTTCTTC. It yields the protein CASSLTFAYNEQFF.

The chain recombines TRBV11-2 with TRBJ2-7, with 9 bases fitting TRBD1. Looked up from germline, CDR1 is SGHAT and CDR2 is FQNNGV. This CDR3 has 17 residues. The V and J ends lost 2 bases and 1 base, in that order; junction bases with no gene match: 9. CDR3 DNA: TGTGCCAGCAGCTTAAGGGAGTACAGGGGGCCGTCCTACGAGCAGTACTTC. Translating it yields CASSLREYRGPSYEQYF.

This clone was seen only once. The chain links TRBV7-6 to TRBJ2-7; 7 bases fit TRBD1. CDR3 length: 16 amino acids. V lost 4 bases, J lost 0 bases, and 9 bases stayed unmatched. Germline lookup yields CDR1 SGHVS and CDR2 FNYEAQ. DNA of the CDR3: TGTGCCAGCAGCTCGGGACAGTATCTGAGCTCCTACGAGCAGTACTTC. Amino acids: CASSSGQYLSSYEQYF.

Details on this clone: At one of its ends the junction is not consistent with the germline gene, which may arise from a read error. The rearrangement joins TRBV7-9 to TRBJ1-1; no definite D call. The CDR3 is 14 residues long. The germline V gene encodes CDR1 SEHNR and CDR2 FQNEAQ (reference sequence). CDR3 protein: CASSYDTGNAEAFF. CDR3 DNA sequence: TGTGCCAGCAGCTATGACACGGGGAACGCTGAAGCTTTCTTT.

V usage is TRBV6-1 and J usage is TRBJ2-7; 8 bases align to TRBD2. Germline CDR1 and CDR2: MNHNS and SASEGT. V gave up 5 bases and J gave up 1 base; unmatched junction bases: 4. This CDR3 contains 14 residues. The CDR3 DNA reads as TGTGCCAGCAGTTTAGTAGCGGGGTCCTACGAGCAGTACTTC. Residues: CASSLVAGSYEQYF.